A selection of T cell receptor beta chains follows, all from one sample in a study of shared clonotypes between healthy human individuals. Libraries were prepared by immunoSEQ multiplex PCR; TCRdb keeps only in-frame clonotypes and omits some of them. Of approximately 2,000,000 clones listed, approximately 90% are singletons. The source material was naive CD4+ T cells from PBMCs. These receptors were obtained from a man between 18 and 35 years old in good health. Some clones in this sample may be carry-over from other donors' samples. Both conserved end residues are part of each CDR3. Each record gives: D gene, V gene, clone size, J gene, CDR3 DNA, CDR3 protein. A D gene is named only where the DNA matches it firmly. Size values are once, few and many counts, or a class for expanded clones, and some rows have none.

D gene: TRBD1; V gene: TRBV29-1; clone size: NA; J gene: TRBJ1-1; CDR3 DNA: TGCAGCGTTGTGGACAGGGGAACTACTGAAGCTTTCTTT; CDR3 protein: CSVVDRGTTEAFF
D gene: TRBD1; V gene: TRBV18; clone size: NA; J gene: TRBJ1-5; CDR3 DNA: TGTGCCAGCTCTCCGGGACAGCAAAGGGGTCAGCCCCAGCATTTT; CDR3 protein: CASSPGQQRGQPQHF
D gene: TRBD1; V gene: TRBV9; clone size: NA; J gene: TRBJ2-2; CDR3 DNA: TGTGCCAGCTCTTATCTCGGGTTCGGGACAGGGAACACCGGGGAGCTGTTTTTT; CDR3 protein: CASSYLGFGTGNTGELFF
D gene: TRBD2; V gene: TRBV7-3; clone size: NA; J gene: TRBJ2-5; CDR3 DNA: TGTGCCAGCAGCTTGCGCCTAGCGGGACAAGAGACCCAGTACTTC; CDR3 protein: CASSLRLAGQETQYF
D gene: TRBD2; V gene: TRBV6-6; clone size: NA; J gene: TRBJ2-7; CDR3 DNA: TGTGCCAGCAGTTACGGGGGGGTCTCATACGAGCAGTACTTC; CDR3 protein: CASSYGGVSYEQYF
D gene: TRBD1; V gene: TRBV2; clone size: NA; J gene: TRBJ1-4; CDR3 DNA: TGTGCCAGCAGCCCCCGGGACAGGGGGCCGGCAACTAATGAAAAACTGTTTTTT; CDR3 protein: CASSPRDRGPATNEKLFF
D gene: NA; V gene: TRBV6-5; clone size: NA; J gene: TRBJ2-7; CDR3 DNA: TGTGCCAGCAGTCCCCTCTCTCTCGAGCAGTACTTC; CDR3 protein: CASSPLSLEQYF
D gene: NA; V gene: TRBV27; clone size: NA; J gene: TRBJ1-4; CDR3 DNA: TGTGCCAGCAGTTTATACACAACTAATGAAAAACTGTTTTTT; CDR3 protein: CASSLYTTNEKLFF
D gene: NA; V gene: TRBV28; clone size: NA; J gene: TRBJ1-5; CDR3 DNA: TGTGCCGGCAGTTTAGCCACAGGGATAGGGCAGCCCCAGCATTTT; CDR3 protein: CAGSLATGIGQPQHF
D gene: NA; V gene: TRBV19; clone size: NA; J gene: TRBJ1-5; CDR3 DNA: TGTGCCAGTAGTCTTAGGGGAACCATGTATAGCAATCAGCCCCAGCATTTT; CDR3 protein: CASSLRGTMYSNQPQHF
D gene: NA; V gene: TRBV4-1; clone size: NA; J gene: TRBJ2-5; CDR3 DNA: TGCGCCAGCAGCCCCGTTCCGGGACCCTCAGGGGAGACCCAGTACTTC; CDR3 protein: CASSPVPGPSGETQYF
D gene: TRBD2; V gene: TRBV28; clone size: NA; J gene: TRBJ2-7; CDR3 DNA: TGTGCCACCGGGGGTAGGACTAGCGGGAGCCTTTACGAGCAGTACTTC; CDR3 protein: CATGGRTSGSLYEQYF
D gene: TRBD1; V gene: TRBV28; clone size: NA; J gene: TRBJ1-2; CDR3 DNA: TGTGCCAGCAGTTTCGGGGGACAGGGACACTATGGCTACACCTTC; CDR3 protein: CASSFGGQGHYGYTF
D gene: NA; V gene: TRBV19; clone size: NA; J gene: TRBJ2-1; CDR3 DNA: TGTGCCAGTAGTATACGCGGTTTCAATGAGCAGTTCTTC; CDR3 protein: CASSIRGFNEQFF
D gene: NA; V gene: TRBV11-3; clone size: NA; J gene: TRBJ1-5; CDR3 DNA: TGTGCCAGCAGGATGGGGGTCAATCAGCCCCAGCATTTT; CDR3 protein: CASRMGVNQPQHF
D gene: TRBD2; V gene: TRBV30; clone size: NA; J gene: TRBJ2-5; CDR3 DNA: TGTGCCTGGACCGAGGGACTAGCGATGTACCAAGAGACCCAGTACTTC; CDR3 protein: CAWTEGLAMYQETQYF
D gene: TRBD2; V gene: TRBV5-1; clone size: NA; J gene: TRBJ2-3; CDR3 DNA: TGCGCCAGCAGCTGGAGACCGGGACTAGCGGGAGAAGGGGCCGATACGCAGTATTTT; CDR3 protein: CASSWRPGLAGEGADTQYF
D gene: NA; V gene: TRBV19; clone size: NA; J gene: TRBJ1-2; CDR3 DNA: TGTGCCAGTAGTATTTCCGGGGTAGGCGGCTACACCTTC; CDR3 protein: CASSISGVGGYTF
D gene: TRBD1; V gene: TRBV28; clone size: NA; J gene: TRBJ1-4; CDR3 DNA: TGTGCCAGCAGTGGTACAGGGGGCGACGAAAAACTGTTTTTT; CDR3 protein: CASSGTGGDEKLFF
D gene: NA; V gene: TRBV7-2; clone size: NA; J gene: TRBJ2-3; CDR3 DNA: TGTGCCAGCAGCTTAGCTAGCGGAAAACGCACAGATACGCAGTATTTT; CDR3 protein: CASSLASGKRTDTQYF
D gene: NA; V gene: TRBV5-1; clone size: NA; J gene: TRBJ2-5; CDR3 DNA: TGCGCCAGCAGCCTCGTAGGGGTATCAGAGACCCAGTACTTC; CDR3 protein: CASSLVGVSETQYF
D gene: NA; V gene: TRBV28; clone size: NA; J gene: TRBJ1-4; CDR3 DNA: TGTGCCAGCAGTTTACCGGGCCCCCGGCTCGAAAAACTGTTTTTT; CDR3 protein: CASSLPGPRLEKLFF
D gene: NA; V gene: TRBV14; clone size: NA; J gene: TRBJ2-1; CDR3 DNA: TGTGCCAGCAGCCGGGCGAACTACAATGAGCAGTTCTTC; CDR3 protein: CASSRANYNEQFF
D gene: TRBD1; V gene: TRBV27; clone size: NA; J gene: TRBJ1-1; CDR3 DNA: TGTGCCAGCAGTTTCACAGGGGTAACTGAAGCTTTCTTT; CDR3 protein: CASSFTGVTEAFF
D gene: TRBD1; V gene: TRBV9; clone size: NA; J gene: TRBJ2-7; CDR3 DNA: TGTGCCAGCAGCCCACGACAGGGGGGGGGTTACGAGCAGTACTTC; CDR3 protein: CASSPRQGGGYEQYF
D gene: NA; V gene: TRBV28; clone size: NA; J gene: TRBJ2-7; CDR3 DNA: TGTGCCAGCAGTTTATACACGTACCCCTACGAGCAGTACTTC; CDR3 protein: CASSLYTYPYEQYF
D gene: NA; V gene: TRBV5-8; clone size: NA; J gene: TRBJ1-5; CDR3 DNA: TGTGCCAGCAGCTTGGGGACTGGGGCCGGGCAGCCCCAGCATTTT; CDR3 protein: CASSLGTGAGQPQHF
D gene: NA; V gene: TRBV5-4; clone size: once; J gene: TRBJ2-4; CDR3 DNA: TGTGCCAGCAGCGTAGGAACAAACATTCAGTACTTC; CDR3 protein: CASSVGTNIQYF
D gene: TRBD2; V gene: TRBV4-2; clone size: NA; J gene: TRBJ2-1; CDR3 DNA: TGTGCCAGCAGCCCCCTTAGCGGGGGGACCTACAATGAGCAGTTCTTC; CDR3 protein: CASSPLSGGTYNEQFF
D gene: TRBD1; V gene: TRBV5-1; clone size: NA; J gene: TRBJ2-7; CDR3 DNA: TGCGCCAGCAGCTTGACAGGGGCCAACGAGCAGTACTTC; CDR3 protein: CASSLTGANEQYF
D gene: TRBD1; V gene: TRBV9; clone size: NA; J gene: TRBJ2-7; CDR3 DNA: TGTGCCAGCAGCGCAGGACAGGGCTCCTCCTACGAGCAGTACTTC; CDR3 protein: CASSAGQGSSYEQYF
D gene: NA; V gene: TRBV14; clone size: NA; J gene: TRBJ1-1; CDR3 DNA: TGTGCCAGCAGCCAAGTGCCAGGATTTATAGTGAACACTGAAGCTTTCTTT; CDR3 protein: CASSQVPGFIVNTEAFF
D gene: TRBD1; V gene: TRBV28; clone size: NA; J gene: TRBJ1-5; CDR3 DNA: TGTGCCTCCCAGGGGGGGTTGGGTCAGCCCCAGCATTTT; CDR3 protein: CASQGGLGQPQHF
D gene: NA; V gene: TRBV28; clone size: once; J gene: TRBJ2-5; CDR3 DNA: TGTGCCAGCAGTTTCTCGAGGCGACGGACAGAGTACCAAGAGACCCAGTACTTC; CDR3 protein: CASSFSRRRTEYQETQYF
D gene: TRBD1; V gene: TRBV27; clone size: NA; J gene: TRBJ1-5; CDR3 DNA: TGTGCCAGCATCCAGACCGCCAGGGGGCGCCTGGAGGGGCAGCCCCAGCATTTT; CDR3 protein: CASIQTARGRLEGQPQHF
D gene: TRBD2; V gene: TRBV7-2; clone size: NA; J gene: TRBJ2-7; CDR3 DNA: TGTGCCAGCAGCCATCCGGGACTAGCGTCGGAGCAGTACTTC; CDR3 protein: CASSHPGLASEQYF
D gene: TRBD2; V gene: TRBV29-1; clone size: NA; J gene: TRBJ2-7; CDR3 DNA: TGCAGCGTTGAGGTGGGACTAGCGGGAAACGAGCAGTACTTC; CDR3 protein: CSVEVGLAGNEQYF